This entry lists 9 T cell receptor beta chains sequenced from one sample in a study of blood T cell repertoires in COVID-19. Here immunoSEQ multiplex PCR was the method, and the copy in TCRdb shows in-frame clones only, minus some. The sample consists of 150,000 to 200,000 clones, roughly 79% of them appearing once. Specimen: peripheral blood. All receptors come from a man aged 55 to 70 with active or convalescent COVID-19.

The chain couples TRBV4-3 to TRBJ2-1; D gene unclear. Looked up from germline, CDR1 is LGHNA and CDR2 is YSLEER. V was shortened by 0 bases and J by 3 bases, with 9 bases between the two germline ends. CDR3 length: 15 residues. The CDR3 DNA sequence: TGCGCCAGCAGCCAAGACACGGGTCACTACAATGAGCAGTTCTTC. Its translation: CASSQDTGHYNEQFF.

A few counts support this clone. The V and J genes are TRBV5-1 and TRBJ1-6; tentatively, D is TRBD1 (5 bases). Germline V gene sequence: CDR1 SGHRS, CDR2 YFSETQ. The CDR3 covers 13 residues. Trimming left V 6 bases short and J 5 bases short, with 9 bases between. The CDR3 reads CASKDIDNSPLHF. The CDR3 DNA reads TGCGCCAGCAAGGACATCGATAATTCACCCCTCCACTTT.

The rearrangement joins TRBV7-6 to TRBJ1-4; TRBD1 matches at 7 bases. The CDR3 spans 16 residues. V dropped 0 bases and J dropped 2; count of bases not matched to a gene: 3. Looked up from germline, CDR1 is SGHVS and CDR2 is FNYEAQ. This CDR3 is CASSLAGTATNEKLFF. For the CDR3, the DNA is TGTGCCAGCAGCTTAGCCGGGACAGCCACTAATGAAAAACTGTTTTTT.

V and J are TRBV15 and TRBJ2-5, with 7 bases lining up with TRBD2. This CDR3 spans 19 amino acids. CDR1 is LNHNV and CDR2 is YYDKDF in the germline V gene (reference sequence). V was clipped by 3 bases and J by 1 base; unmatched bases: 17. This chain's CDR3 is CATSSAFMSPSGVQETQYF. CDR3 bases: TGTGCCACCAGCAGTGCCTTTATGTCCCCTAGCGGAGTCCAAGAGACCCAGTACTTC.

This clone was observed a few times. The chain is built from TRBV7-2 and TRBJ1-5, with unresolved D. Trimming shortened V by 5 bases and J by 5 bases, and 10 bases separated the two germline ends. CDR1 is SGHTA and CDR2 is FQGNSA in the germline V gene. The CDR3 contains 13 residues. CDR3 sequence reads: CASSAGGYQPQHF. Here the CDR3 DNA reads TGTGCCAGCAGCGCTGGCGGCTATCAGCCCCAGCATTTT.

The chain has TRBV9 and TRBJ2-1; 11 nucleotides match TRBD2. The germline V gene encodes CDR1 SGDLS and CDR2 YYNGEE. The CDR3 has 15 residues. With 4 bases clipped from V and 9 bases from J, the junction kept 9 bases outside the gene matches. The CDR3 loop is CASSSVAGGRVEQFF. CDR3 in DNA: TGTGCCAGCAGCTCAGTAGCGGGAGGGAGGGTTGAGCAGTTCTTC.

The chain recombines TRBV5-5 with TRBJ2-3; D remains unclear. Germline CDR1 and CDR2: SGHKS and YYEKEE (reference sequence). CDR3 length: 15 amino acids. V was shortened by 4 bases and J by 2 bases, with 14 bases between the two germline ends. The CDR3 loop is CASSQDSPHTDTQYF. Written as DNA, the CDR3 is TGTGCCAGCAGCCAAGACTCTCCCCACACAGATACGCAGTATTTT.

The chain links TRBV10-3 to TRBJ2-3; 12 nucleotides line up with TRBD1. J was trimmed by 5 bases and V by 0 bases; bases with no gene match: 6. Germline CDR1 reads ENHRY; CDR2 reads SYGVKD. The CDR3 loop spans 17 amino acids. The CDR3 loop reads CAISESRDRGLLDTQYF. CDR3 sequence (DNA): TGTGCCATCAGTGAGTCGAGGGACAGGGGGCTGCTAGATACGCAGTATTTT.

V usage is TRBV5-1 and J usage is TRBJ1-4; weak D call: TRBD1 (5 bases). The CDR3 consists of 15 residues. Germline V gene sequence: CDR1 SGHRS, CDR2 YFSETQ. The V end lost 0 bases, the J end lost 6 bases, and 12 bases lay between the germline ends. The CDR3 bases are TGCGCCAGCAGCTTGGGTTCTGGCAGGGATGAAAAACTGTTTTTT. It translates to CASSLGSGRDEKLFF.